This T cell receptor (beta chain) was retrieved from a study of identical twins. Study-wide results and limits: Fewer insertions marked abundant cord blood beta clonotypes; young adult naive trended weakly, memory not at all. The study found excess low generation probability among twin-shared out-of-frame alpha sequences.

Losses at the gene ends were 4 bases for V and 1 base for J; bases not matched to a gene: 5. The V gene's germline CDR1 is MDHEN and CDR2 SYDVKM. The CDR3 runs 16 residues. In this sample, this clonotype turned up a few times. As yet, its antigen is unknown. TCRdb independently ran MiXCR on the 5' RACE reads; one entry per CDR3 protein. This sample has about 340,000 distinct CDR3 sequences, with 12% found just once. The same specimen was also included in a second study, on yellow fever vaccine responses in identical twins.

This chain joins TRBV28 and TRBJ2-2; 8 nucleotides agree with TRBD1. What was sequenced was CD8+ T cells sorted from blood. The clonotype was recovered from a woman between 18 and 29 years old in good health. CDR3: CASSSQDRENTGELFF. In DNA, the CDR3 is TGTGCCAGCAGTTCCCAGGACAGGGAGAACACCGGGGAGCTGTTTTTT.